This T cell receptor (beta chain) was recorded in a study of T cells in Graves' hyperthyroidism and ophthalmopathy. The CDR3 runs to 14 residues. V lost 2 bases and J lost 8, with 10 bases in between. Per germline, CDR1 SGHAT and CDR2 FQNNGV. Template material for amplifying TCR beta CDR3 regions consisted of RNA transcripts. During a first-round RT-PCR of the TCR CDR3, the HTBI primer set was used. Via MiXCR, TCRdb re-called the multiplex PCR reads, giving one row per CDR3 protein. The sample consists of over 700,000 distinct CDR3 sequences, around 19% of them appearing once. This clonotype was seen ten or more times.

Sequenced material: blood. This receptor was taken from a woman in her forties or fifties with Graves' hyperthyroidism that later progressed to Graves' ophthalmopathy. The rearrangement links TRBV11-2 to TRBJ1-6; D gene ambiguous. This CDR3 is CASSLWREDSPLHF. Here the CDR3 DNA reads TGTGCCAGCAGCTTATGGCGCGAGGATTCACCCCTCCACTTT.